The rows below give T cell receptor beta chains drawn from one sample of a study of circulating CD8 cells and anti-PD-1 response in melanoma. TCRdb re-called the reads with MiXCR, one entry per CDR3 protein. The table shows approximately 520 distinct CDR3 sequences, with approximately 10% occurring only once. Here the sequenced sample was CD8+ T cells from PBMCs, taken at baseline or after one month of anti-PD-1 therapy (not recorded which). The source of these receptors is a human donor with melanoma. Each CDR3 is given with its conserved first and last residue. Fields, in order: D gene, V gene, J gene, clone size, CDR3 protein, CDR3 DNA. D genes are given only for firm matches. For some rows the clone size is stated as once, few or many, or as a class when expanded; others skip it.

.	TRBV14	TRBJ2-3	large	CASSRDRLSTDTQYF	TGTGCCAGCAGCCGAGACAGGCTTAGCACAGATACGCAGTATTTT
TRBD2	TRBV28	TRBJ2-7	large	CASRGIGASGPYEQYF	TGTGCCAGCAGGGGAATAGGGGCTAGCGGGCCCTACGAGCAGTACTTC
.	TRBV2	TRBJ1-2	large	CASSEGKGSYGYTF	TGTGCCAGCAGCGAAGGCAAAGGGTCCTATGGCTACACCTTC
.	TRBV28	TRBJ2-3	large	CASSELRVGDTQYF	TGTGCCAGCAGTGAACTTCGAGTGGGAGATACGCAGTATTTT
.	TRBV19	TRBJ2-7	medium-sized	CASNIPETAATYEQYF	TGTGCCAGTAACATCCCCGAAACAGCGGCAACCTACGAGCAGTACTTC
TRBD1	TRBV20-1	TRBJ2-7	medium-sized	CSARGTQTGAPYEQYF	TGCAGTGCGAGAGGAACTCAGACAGGGGCCCCCTACGAGCAGTACTTC
.	TRBV19	TRBJ2-2	large	CASSISDYGAGELFF	TGTGCCAGTAGTATCTCGGACTATGGCGCCGGGGAGCTGTTTTTT
TRBD2	TRBV24-1	TRBJ2-2	medium-sized	CATSDLISGNFGELFF	TGTGCCACCAGTGATTTAATTAGCGGGAACTTCGGGGAGCTGTTTTTT
TRBD1	TRBV7-2	TRBJ1-1	large	CASSLGPYRGEAFF	TGTGCCAGCAGCTTAGGGCCGTACAGGGGTGAAGCTTTCTTT
TRBD2	TRBV29-1	TRBJ2-7	large	CSVDSLAGEQYF	TGCAGCGTTGATAGCCTAGCGGGCGAGCAGTACTTC
TRBD1	TRBV28	TRBJ2-2	large	CASSSRDRVGGELFF	TGTGCCAGCAGTTCCAGGGACAGGGTTGGCGGGGAGCTGTTTTTT
TRBD1	TRBV29-1	TRBJ2-7	large	CSVRTGGGHEQYF	TGCAGCGTACGGACAGGGGGTGGACACGAGCAGTACTTC
TRBD2	TRBV6-5	TRBJ2-1	.	CASSYGTSRRHEQFF	TGTGCCAGCAGTTACGGGACTAGCAGGAGACATGAGCAGTTCTTC
.	TRBV19	TRBJ1-1	medium-sized	CASSPLWALNTEAFF	TGTGCCAGTAGTCCTCTATGGGCCCTGAACACTGAAGCTTTCTTT
.	TRBV2	TRBJ1-3	large	CASSDAGNTIYF	TGTGCCAGCAGTGATGCTGGAAACACCATATATTTT
TRBD1	TRBV14	TRBJ2-1	large	CASSPGTGGYNEQFF	TGTGCCAGCAGCCCCGGGACAGGGGGCTACAATGAGCAGTTCTTC
TRBD2	TRBV20-1	TRBJ2-7	large	CSAPGLAGLSYSYEQYF	TGCAGTGCCCCGGGACTAGCGGGCCTTTCATACTCCTACGAGCAGTACTTC
.	TRBV28	TRBJ2-7	large	CASSLSGASGLYEQYF	TGTGCCAGCAGTTTGTCGGGGGCCTCGGGGCTCTACGAGCAGTACTTC
TRBD1	TRBV28	TRBJ2-1	large	CASSFEGQDYNEQFF	TGTGCCAGCAGTTTCGAGGGACAGGACTACAATGAGCAGTTCTTC
.	TRBV19	TRBJ2-6	.	CASSIAARSGANVLTF	TGTGCCAGTAGTATAGCGGCCCGATCTGGGGCCAACGTCCTGACTTTC
.	TRBV30	TRBJ2-6	medium-sized	CAWIPAGAGANVLTF	TGTGCCTGGATCCCGGCCGGGGCAGGGGCCAACGTCCTGACTTTC
.	TRBV19	TRBJ2-7	medium-sized	CASNTPETAATYEQYF	TGTGCCAGTAACACCCCCGAAACAGCGGCAACCTACGAGCAGTACTTC
TRBD2	TRBV28	TRBJ2-7	medium-sized	CASSRGEVYEQYF	TGTGCCAGCAGTCGGGGGGAGGTCTACGAGCAGTACTTC
.	TRBV29-1	TRBJ1-2	large	CSVEVQDNYGYTF	TGCAGCGTTGAAGTCCAGGATAACTATGGCTACACCTTC
TRBD1	TRBV19	TRBJ2-3	large	CASSMRDRGTDTQYF	TGTGCCAGTAGTATGAGGGACAGGGGTACAGATACGCAGTATTTT
TRBD2	TRBV20-1	TRBJ2-1	medium-sized	CSASLAGAYNEQFF	TGCAGTGCTAGTCTAGCGGGAGCCTACAATGAGCAGTTCTTC
.	TRBV2	TRBJ2-1	medium-sized	CASSEAIFRGGKGSYNEQFF	TGTGCCAGCAGTGAAGCGATTTTTCGCGGGGGCAAGGGCTCCTACAATGAGCAGTTCTTC
.	TRBV14	TRBJ1-1	large	CASSQEGPGMNTEAFF	TGTGCCAGCAGCCAAGAAGGTCCAGGAATGAACACTGAAGCTTTCTTT
.	TRBV5-6	TRBJ2-2	large	CASSPRGPGELFF	TGTGCCAGCAGCCCAAGGGGACCCGGGGAGCTGTTTTTT
.	TRBV3-1	TRBJ2-3	large	CASSQDLTGRTDTQYF	TGTGCCAGCAGCCAAGATTTGACGGGGCGGACAGATACGCAGTATTTT
.	TRBV2	TRBJ2-2	medium-sized	CASSDWAGTTGELFF	TGTGCCAGCAGTGATTGGGCCGGGACGACCGGGGAGCTGTTTTTT
.	TRBV2	TRBJ1-2	large	CASSKTGANYGYTF	TGTGCCAGCAGTAAGACAGGAGCTAACTATGGCTACACCTTC
.	TRBV5-1	TRBJ1-1	medium-sized	CASSLGGGQNTEAFF	TGCGCCAGCTCCCTGGGCGGGGGCCAGAACACTGAAGCTTTCTTT
TRBD1	TRBV6-5	TRBJ2-4	large	CASRGNRGRTAKNIQYF	TGTGCCAGCAGGGGCAACAGGGGGCGTACGGCCAAAAACATTCAGTACTTC
.	TRBV19	TRBJ1-3	medium-sized	CASSTGTDGNTIYF	TGTGCCAGTAGTACCGGGACGGATGGAAACACCATATATTTT
TRBD1	TRBV29-1	TRBJ1-2	few	CSIEDGQVEGYGYTF	TGCAGCATTGAAGACGGACAGGTCGAAGGCTATGGCTACACCTTC
TRBD2	TRBV3-1	TRBJ2-7	large	CASSQEGTIGYEQYF	TGTGCCAGCAGCCAAGAAGGGACTATAGGATACGAGCAGTACTTC
TRBD2	TRBV27	TRBJ2-7	large	CASSIAGGGDYEQYF	TGTGCCAGCAGCATAGCGGGAGGAGGGGACTACGAGCAGTACTTC
.	TRBV2	TRBJ1-3	large	CASSEFLYTGRNTIYF	TGTGCCAGCAGTGAATTCCTCTACACGGGTAGAAACACCATATATTTT
.	TRBV7-2	TRBJ1-1	large	CASSSRSGTLFLSDEAFF	TGTGCCAGCAGCTCACGCTCCGGGACGCTATTCTTGTCCGATGAAGCTTTCTTT
.	TRBV29-1	TRBJ2-2	medium-sized	CSVEDRARGTNTGELFF	TGCAGCGTTGAAGATCGCGCCCGGGGTACGAACACCGGGGAGCTGTTTTTT
.	TRBV19	TRBJ2-1	large	CASSILSSYNEQFF	TGTGCCAGTAGTATTTTGAGCTCCTACAATGAGCAGTTCTTC
TRBD1	TRBV15	TRBJ2-5	medium-sized	CATSSFSRTGEETQYF	TGTGCCACCAGCAGCTTTTCCCGGACAGGGGAAGAGACCCAGTACTTC
.	TRBV19	TRBJ1-1	medium-sized	CATQGKLGNTEAFF	TGTGCCACCCAGGGGAAATTAGGGAACACTGAAGCTTTCTTT
.	TRBV28	TRBJ2-7	large	CASGRRNAGSYEQYF	TGTGCCAGCGGTCGGCGAAATGCAGGGTCCTACGAGCAGTACTTC
TRBD2	TRBV29-1	TRBJ2-7	medium-sized	CSVEEGGRTPYEQYF	TGCAGCGTTGAAGAGGGCGGGAGGACCCCCTACGAGCAGTACTTC
.	TRBV7-8	TRBJ2-3	medium-sized	CASSLVRPTDTQYF	TGTGCCAGCAGCTTAGTTCGTCCTACAGATACGCAGTATTTT